Listed below are T cell receptor beta chains from one sample, sequenced in a study of T cell changes during pregnancy in multiple sclerosis. Sequencing used immunoSEQ multiplex PCR; TCRdb keeps in-frame clones, though not all of them. This table holds some 41,000 clones, approximately 90% found once. This specimen consisted of CD8+ T cells from peripheral blood mononuclear cells, obtained in the first trimester of pregnancy. These receptor sequences come from a female donor with multiple sclerosis, enrolled in a pregnancy study. CDR3s include the opening cysteine and the closing phenylalanine or tryptophan. The D gene is left open where the match is weak. A row's size may be missing; if present it is once, few, many or a size class.

>TRBV7-3|.|.|11|TRBJ2-2
TGTGCCAGCAGCTCCACAGGGGAGCTGTTTTTT
CASSSTGELFF
>TRBV5-5|.|TRBD2|15|TRBJ2-7
TGTGCCAGCAGCTTGGCGGGGGGGCTAGGCTACGAGCAGTACTTC
CASSLAGGLGYEQYF
>TRBV12-5|.|TRBD1|16|TRBJ2-7
TGTGCTAGTGGTTTTGGGACAGGCGGGCTCTCCTACGAGCAGTACTTC
CASGFGTGGLSYEQYF
>TRBV7-2|.|TRBD1|15|TRBJ2-7
TGTGCCAGCAGCTCCTGGACAGGGGAAGGCTACGAGCAGTACTTC
CASSSWTGEGYEQYF
>TRBV19|.|TRBD2|15|TRBJ2-7
TGTGCCAGTACCCCAGGAAGCGGGGGGGCTGACGAGCAGTACTTC
CASTPGSGGADEQYF
>TRBV7-2|once|.|11|TRBJ1-2
TGTGCGACCCGTCCGGCGGCTGGCTACACCTTC
CATRPAAGYTF
>TRBV4-3|.|.|15|TRBJ1-5
TGCGCCAGCAGCCAAGCCCGGAGTATCAATCAGCCCCAGCATTTT
CASSQARSINQPQHF
>TRBV11-3|.|.|13|TRBJ2-7
TGTGCCAGCAGCCATCGGGGGTCCTACGAGCAGTACTTC
CASSHRGSYEQYF
>TRBV5-6|.|.|14|TRBJ1-1
TGTGCCAGCAGCTCCCAGGGGCTTAGATTTGAAGCTTTCTTT
CASSSQGLRFEAFF
>TRBV21-1|.|.|12|TRBJ2-7
TGTGCCAGGGGGGACACCTTCTACGAGCAGTACTTC
CARGDTFYEQYF
>TRBV4-2|once|TRBD1|17|TRBJ2-2
TGTGCCAGCAGCCAAGTTAAGTGGGGACAGGGGACCGGGGAGCTGTTTTTT
CASSQVKWGQGTGELFF
>TRBV2|once|.|16|TRBJ1-1
TGTGCCAGCAGTGGGGTTGGGAGACTCATGAACACTGAAGCTTTCTTT
CASSGVGRLMNTEAFF
>TRBV9|.|TRBD1|16|TRBJ1-2
TGTGCCAGCAGCGTTGGAACAGGGGTATTTAATAATGGCTACACCTTC
CASSVGTGVFNNGYTF
>TRBV7-9|.|TRBD1|15|TRBJ2-1
TGTGCCAGCAGCTTAAGCCGGACAGGATACAATGAGCAGTTCTTC
CASSLSRTGYNEQFF
>TRBV4-3|.|.|13|TRBJ1-1
TGCGCCAGCAGCCAAAGCCGCTTCACTGAAGCTTTCTTT
CASSQSRFTEAFF
>TRBV30|.|.|14|TRBJ1-3
TGTGCCACCAAAACAGGGAGCTCTGGAAACACCATATATTTT
CATKTGSSGNTIYF
>TRBV5-6|.|.|14|TRBJ2-1
TGTGCCAGCAGCTTGGCCCCTAGCGTCAATGAGCAGTTCTTC
CASSLAPSVNEQFF
>TRBV7-2|.|TRBD1|12|TRBJ1-1
TGTGCCATCTTGACAGGGACCACTGAAGCTTTCTTT
CAILTGTTEAFF
>TRBV6-4|.|TRBD1|15|TRBJ1-2
TGTGCCAGCAGTTCCCCCGGGACAGGGTTTAATGGCTACACCTTC
CASSSPGTGFNGYTF
>TRBV6-5|.|.|14|TRBJ2-3
TGTGCCAGCAAGGCTAGCACCTACACAGATACGCAGTATTTT
CASKASTYTDTQYF
>TRBV5-1|.|TRBD2|16|TRBJ2-1
TGCGCCAGCAGCCCAGGGACTAGCGGGGAAGGCAATGAGCAGTTCTTC
CASSPGTSGEGNEQFF
>TRBV4-1|.|.|14|TRBJ2-2
TGCGCCAGCACCCAAGGTCGGGGGACCGGGGAGCTGTTTTTT
CASTQGRGTGELFF
>TRBV9|.|TRBD2|17|TRBJ2-1
TGTGCCAGCAGCGTAGTTAACGCGGGGGGCCATCACAATGAGCAGTTCTTC
CASSVVNAGGHHNEQFF
>TRBV4-3|.|TRBD2|17|TRBJ2-2
TGCGCCAGCAGCCCGTCGGATAGCGGGGCGAACACCGGGGAGCTGTTTTTT
CASSPSDSGANTGELFF
>TRBV15|.|.|16|TRBJ2-3
TGTGCCACCAGCAGAGCCCGGGGGGCCAACACAGATACGCAGTATTTT
CATSRARGANTDTQYF
>TRBV4-3|.|TRBD2|16|TRBJ2-3
TGCGCCAGCAGCCAACTGGCGGGGGTCGGCACAGATACGCAGTATTTT
CASSQLAGVGTDTQYF
>TRBV4-2|.|.|14|TRBJ1-1
TGTGCCAGCAGCCAAGAGTTGTTCTCTCCTGAAGCTTTCTTT
CASSQELFSPEAFF
>TRBV27|.|.|12|TRBJ2-7
TGTGCCAGCAGTTCCCCGGCGGGCGAGCAGTACTTC
CASSSPAGEQYF
>TRBV4-2|.|.|18|TRBJ2-7
TGTGCCAGCAGCCAAGATCCGCTGGGGGGGCCATTAGGCTACGAGCAGTACTTC
CASSQDPLGGPLGYEQYF
>TRBV4-3|.|.|16|TRBJ1-2
TGCGCCAGCAGCCAAGATCGGGGGGGGAGGAGGTATGGCTACACCTTC
CASSQDRGGRRYGYTF
>TRBV15|.|TRBD1|16|TRBJ1-3
TGTGCCACCAGCAGAGATCGAAGCCAGGGGGCGCACACCATATATTTT
CATSRDRSQGAHTIYF
>TRBV9|.|.|12|TRBJ2-7
TGTGCCAGCAGCGCAGACAACTACGAGCAGTACTTC
CASSADNYEQYF
>TRBV7-9|.|.|15|TRBJ1-5
TGTGCCAGCAGCCCCGACGGGTATAGCAATCAGCCCCAGCATTTT
CASSPDGYSNQPQHF
>TRBV10-3|.|.|13|TRBJ2-7
TGTGCCATCAAACAGGCAGGGTCAGACGAGCAGTACTTC
CAIKQAGSDEQYF
>TRBV5-1|.|.|13|TRBJ2-4
TGCGCCAGCAAGGGACTAGCCAAAAACATTCAGTACTTC
CASKGLAKNIQYF